Listed below are T cell receptor beta chains from one sample, sequenced in a study of shared clonotypes between healthy human individuals. Sequencing used immunoSEQ multiplex PCR; TCRdb keeps in-frame clones, though not all of them. This sample carries roughly 2 million clones, approximately 95% of them seen once, and the ten largest clones take roughly 0.13%. Sequenced material: naive CD4+ T cells sorted from blood. These receptors were collected from a man aged 18-30 years in good health. The conserved cysteine and the conserved F or W are not part of the CDR3 here. Each record gives: J gene, V gene, CDR3 protein.

j_gene: TRBJ1-2; v_gene: TRBV10-3; CDR3aa: ASNPQEGAGDYGYT
j_gene: TRBJ2-6; v_gene: TRBV28; CDR3aa: ASRQRSGANVLT
j_gene: TRBJ1-1; v_gene: TRBV18; CDR3aa: ASSPRNRVNTEAF
j_gene: TRBJ2-1; v_gene: TRBV18; CDR3aa: ASSSASYNEQF
j_gene: TRBJ1-6; v_gene: TRBV30; CDR3aa: HRFSGTGATSYNSPLH
j_gene: TRBJ1-6; v_gene: TRBV6-4; CDR3aa: ASSEDSNYNSPLH
j_gene: TRBJ1-2; v_gene: TRBV5-8; CDR3aa: ASSLEEGPKGGGYT
j_gene: TRBJ2-2; v_gene: TRBV27; CDR3aa: ASSGADFITGELF
j_gene: TRBJ2-7; v_gene: TRBV14; CDR3aa: ASSRRDASFRYEQY
j_gene: TRBJ1-1; v_gene: TRBV19; CDR3aa: ASIQWGGNTEAF
j_gene: TRBJ2-1; v_gene: TRBV4-1; CDR3aa: ASSLGLAGGTSYNEQF
j_gene: TRBJ1-3; v_gene: TRBV5-1; CDR3aa: ASSTGTGYSGNTIY
j_gene: TRBJ1-2; v_gene: TRBV4-1; CDR3aa: ASSHHTTSGGEDYGYT
j_gene: TRBJ1-1; v_gene: TRBV18; CDR3aa: ASSPPQGRNTEAF
j_gene: TRBJ2-7; v_gene: TRBV5-1; CDR3aa: ASSLEGLPSYEQY
j_gene: TRBJ1-2; v_gene: TRBV28; CDR3aa: ASSGTGPNYGYT
j_gene: TRBJ1-6; v_gene: TRBV4-1; CDR3aa: ASSQTGGYNSPLH
j_gene: TRBJ2-5; v_gene: TRBV7-2; CDR3aa: ASSSVGRDQETQY
j_gene: TRBJ2-1; v_gene: TRBV10-3; CDR3aa: AIRGTSGRAYNEQF
j_gene: TRBJ1-4; v_gene: TRBV6-5; CDR3aa: ASSSRGANEKLF
j_gene: TRBJ2-2; v_gene: TRBV2; CDR3aa: ASSPDRDVTGELF
j_gene: TRBJ2-2; v_gene: TRBV5-1; CDR3aa: ASSLGPGLGNTGELF
j_gene: TRBJ2-7; v_gene: TRBV14; CDR3aa: ASSPAPSYEQY
j_gene: TRBJ2-1; v_gene: TRBV30; CDR3aa: AWSPNGYNEQF
j_gene: TRBJ1-3; v_gene: TRBV6-1; CDR3aa: ASSDDRGLIAGNTIY
j_gene: TRBJ2-6; v_gene: TRBV12-1; CDR3aa: ASSSPNWGAGANVLT